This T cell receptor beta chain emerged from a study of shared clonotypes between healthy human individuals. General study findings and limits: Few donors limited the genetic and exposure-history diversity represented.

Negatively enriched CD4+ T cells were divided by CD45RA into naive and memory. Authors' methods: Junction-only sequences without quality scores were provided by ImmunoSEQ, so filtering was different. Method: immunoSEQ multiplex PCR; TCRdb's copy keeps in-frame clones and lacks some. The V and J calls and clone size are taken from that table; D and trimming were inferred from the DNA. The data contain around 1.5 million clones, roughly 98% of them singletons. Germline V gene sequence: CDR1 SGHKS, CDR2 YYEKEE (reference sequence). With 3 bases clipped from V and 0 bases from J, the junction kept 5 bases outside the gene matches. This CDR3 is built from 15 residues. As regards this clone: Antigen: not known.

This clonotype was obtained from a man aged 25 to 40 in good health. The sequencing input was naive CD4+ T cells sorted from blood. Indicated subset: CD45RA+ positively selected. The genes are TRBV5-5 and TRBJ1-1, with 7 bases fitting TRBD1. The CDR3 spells CASSSGQNMNTEAFF. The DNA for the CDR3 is TGTGCCAGCAGCTCGGGACAGAATATGAACACTGAAGCTTTCTTT. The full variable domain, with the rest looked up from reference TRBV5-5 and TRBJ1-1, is DAGVTQSPTHLIKTRGQQVTLRCSPISGHKSVSWYQQVLGQGPQFIFQYYEKEERGRGNFPDRFSARQFPNYSSELNVNALLLGDSALYLCASSSGQNMNTEAFFGQGTRLTVV.